In its sample, the clone carrying this TCR beta chain was seen a few times. Its antigen is as yet unknown. The sample originates from a study of T cells in Graves' hyperthyroidism and ophthalmopathy. The study, taken as a whole, reports: Blood also held most thyroid clonotypes expanded beyond 0.001.

RNA transcripts provided the source from which TCR beta CDR3 regions were amplified. With the HTBI primer set, the TCR CDR3 went through a first round of RT-PCR. TCRdb itself ran the multiplex PCR reads through MiXCR, one entry per CDR3 protein. This sample has roughly 240,000 distinct CDR3 sequences, with about 24% found just once. Germline V CDR1 and CDR2: MNHEY, SVGEGT. V was clipped by 6 bases and J by 3 bases, with 14 bases between them. The CDR3 is 15 amino acids. Input material: blood. The receptor was derived from a woman aged 40 to 50 with Graves' ophthalmopathy. J is TRBJ2-2 and V is TRBV6-2 or TRBV6-3, with TRBD2 as a possible D gene (5 bases). This CDR3 is CASRLGLTHTGELFF. In DNA, the CDR3 is TGTGCCAGCAGACTTGGACTGACACACACCGGGGAGCTGTTTTTT.